This TCR beta chain derives from a study of cytomegalovirus exposure and HLA in healthy donors. Study-level findings and limits: The authors enumerated some 160 TCR beta chains as linked to cytomegalovirus. A later analysis reported that several of the most significant clusters appeared to be linked to common viral pathogens, among them Epstein-Barr virus.

Each of the donors was a healthy bone marrow donor. On this clone: The antigen remains unidentified.

Researchers ran the PCR with 60 Vbeta and 13 Jbeta primers. Profiled with immunoSEQ multiplex PCR; TCRdb holds only in-frame clones, not every one. Of fewer than 250,000 clones in the sample, around 86% were seen once. The CDR3 has 15 amino acids. V lost 4 bases and J 5 bases, leaving 15 bases between the germline ends. Per germline, CDR1 LNHDA and CDR2 SQIVND (reference sequence). The sequence was collected from a woman between 50 and 59 years old in good health and CMV-seropositive. V and J are TRBV19 and TRBJ1-5; possibly TRBD1 for D (6 bases). Sequencing was done on a sample of PBMCs. In DNA form, the CDR3 reads TGTGCCAGTAGTACGACAGGTGCTGAACATCAGCCCCAGCATTTT. Its protein product is CASSTTGAEHQPQHF.